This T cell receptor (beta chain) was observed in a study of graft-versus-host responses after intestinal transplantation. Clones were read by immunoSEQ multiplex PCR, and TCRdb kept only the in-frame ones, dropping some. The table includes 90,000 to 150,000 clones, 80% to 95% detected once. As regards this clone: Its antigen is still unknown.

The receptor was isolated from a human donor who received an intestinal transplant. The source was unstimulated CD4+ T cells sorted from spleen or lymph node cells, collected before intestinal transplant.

The CDR3 region has the DNA TGTGCCAGTAGTACGACTAGCGGGAGGGCGGGTGAGCAGTTCTTC. It specifies CASSTTSGRAGEQFF. The chain has TRBV19 and TRBJ2-1, with 14 bases fitting TRBD2. The germline V gene has CDR1 LNHDA and CDR2 SQIVND (reference sequence). There are 15 residues in the CDR3. The trim removed 4 bases at V and 9 bases at J, leaving 5 bases unmatched. The full variable domain, its missing parts supplied by reference TRBV19 and TRBJ2-1, is DGGITQSPKYLFRKEGQNVTLSCEQNLNHDAMYWYRQDPGQGLRLIYYSQIVNDFQKGDIAEGYSVSREKKESFPLTVTSAQKNPTAFYLCASSTTSGRAGEQFFGPGTRLTVL.